These 12 T cell receptor beta chains were all obtained from the same sample, sequenced in a study of blood T cell repertoires in COVID-19 (dated by TCRdb to 2020 to 2022). Libraries were prepared through the immunoSEQ multiplex PCR assay. The clones in this table, taken by TCRdb from immuneACCESS, are in-frame only. Not every clone is retained; where verified, under half of the shortfall comes from an unresolved V gene, and the cause of the rest is unknown. In this sample the table shows 60,000 to 65,000 clones, roughly three quarters of which occur a single time. The ten top clones hold approximately 55% of the sample. The sample taken for sequencing was peripheral blood. All receptors come from an elderly woman with acute or convalescent COVID-19.

The rearrangement links TRBV28 to TRBJ1-1, with D perhaps TRBD1 (5 bases). The CDR3 runs to 13 residues. Germline CDR1 reads MDHEN; CDR2 reads SYDVKM. V lost 6 bases to trimming and J lost 3 bases, with 11 bases between them. In DNA form, the CDR3 reads TGTGCCAGCAGCCGTCGGGGGGACACTGAAGCTTTCTTT. This gives the protein CASSRRGDTEAFF.

The CDR3 spells CASTWGQATNEKLFF. As DNA, the CDR3 is TGTGCCAGCACCTGGGGACAGGCAACTAATGAAAAACTGTTTTTT. V gene TRBV28 combines with J gene TRBJ1-4; 8 nucleotides match TRBD1. CDR1 is MDHEN, CDR2 SYDVKM, per germline. V lost 7 bases and J lost 0; bases outside the gene matches: 4. The CDR3 length is 15 residues.

The V gene is TRBV7-2, the J gene TRBJ2-1; 8 bases match TRBD2. The CDR3 loop spans 15 amino acids. Trimming removed 2 bases from V and 5 bases from J; junction bases left unmatched: 5. CDR1 SGHTA and CDR2 FQGNSA come from the germline V gene. This CDR3 is CASSLNGGRNNEQFF. The CDR3 nucleotides read TGTGCCAGCAGCTTAAACGGCGGGAGGAACAATGAGCAGTTCTTC. Full variable domain (outside the CDR3, taken from reference TRBV7-2 and TRBJ2-1): GAGVSQSPSNKVTEKGKDVELRCDPISGHTALYWYRQSLGQGLEFLIYFQGNSAPDKSGLPSDRFSAERTGGSVSTLTIQRTQQEDSAVYLCASSLNGGRNNEQFFGPGTRLTVL.

The chain employs TRBV11-2 and TRBJ2-5; 9 nucleotides align to TRBD2. V lost 8 bases, J lost 4 bases, and 8 bases stayed unmatched. Germline V gives CDR1 SGHAT, CDR2 FQNNGV. This CDR3 spans 14 amino acids. The CDR3 coding sequence is TGTGCCAGCCGCGGGCTAGCGGGGATAGAGACCCAGTACTTC. Translating gives CASRGLAGIETQYF.

This chain uses TRBV30 with TRBJ1-2, with 8 bases identical to TRBD1. J was trimmed by 4 bases and V by 1 base; bases with no gene match: 8. Germline values: CDR1 GTSNPN, CDR2 SVGIG (reference sequence). The CDR3 is made up of 15 amino acids. The CDR3 nucleotides are TGTGCCTGGAGTGCAGGGACAGGACGAACCTATGGCTACACCTTC. It codes for CAWSAGTGRTYGYTF.

The CDR3 region is CASSKDRRANEKLFF. The CDR3, as DNA: TGTGCCAGTAGTAAGGACCGCAGGGCTAATGAAAAACTGTTTTTT. The chain joins TRBV19 to TRBJ1-4, with D perhaps TRBD1 (5 bases). Germline V lookup: CDR1 LNHDA, CDR2 SQIVND (reference sequence). V was shortened by 4 bases and J by 3 bases, with 12 bases between the two germline ends. The CDR3 contains 15 residues.

V usage is TRBV7-2 and J usage is TRBJ2-7, with D unresolved. V gave up 1 base and J gave up 3 bases, with 10 bases separating them. CDR1 SGHTA and CDR2 FQGNSA come from the germline V gene. The CDR3 loop spans 14 amino acids. The CDR3 loop reads CASSLGLRSYEQYF. The CDR3 nucleotides are TGTGCCAGCAGCTTAGGCCTACGAAGCTACGAGCAGTACTTC. Full variable domain (remainder filled in from reference TRBV7-2 and TRBJ2-7): GAGVSQSPSNKVTEKGKDVELRCDPISGHTALYWYRQSLGQGLEFLIYFQGNSAPDKSGLPSDRFSAERTGGSVSTLTIQRTQQEDSAVYLCASSLGLRSYEQYFGPGTRLTVT.

The V and J genes are TRBV7-2 and TRBJ2-3, with 7 positions matching TRBD2. V shed 6 bases and J 6 bases; nucleotides not matched to a gene: 6. Per the germline V gene, CDR1 is SGHTA and CDR2 is FQGNSA. The CDR3 extends over 13 amino acids. For the CDR3, the DNA is TGTGCCAGCAGTCGGGGGAGGGCGGATACGCAGTATTTT. Protein: CASSRGRADTQYF.

This clone was seen ten or more times. V gene TRBV19 combines with J gene TRBJ2-1; D possibly corresponds to TRBD2 (6 bases). The CDR3 is 15 amino acids. The V end was cut by 3 bases, the J end by 4 bases, with 13 bases between. Germline CDR1 is LNHDA and CDR2 is SQIVND (reference sequence). The CDR3 reads CASSMRDGGYNEQFF. The CDR3 bases are TGTGCCAGTAGTATGCGGGATGGAGGTTACAATGAGCAGTTCTTC.

The genes are TRBV21-1 and TRBJ1-5; the table calls TRBD1, which could not be checked here. TRBV21-1 counts as a pseudogene. The CDR3 is 16 residues long. The CDR3 protein is CASSKGGETGTRPQHF. The CDR3 DNA sequence: TGTGCCAGCAGCAAAGGGGGGGAGACAGGGACACGGCCCCAGCATTTT.

The genes are TRBV27 and TRBJ1-1, with TRBD1 matching over 7 bases. V dropped 4 bases and J dropped 0; count of bases not matched to a gene: 2. In germline, CDR1 is MNHEY, CDR2 SMNVEV (reference sequence). CDR3 length equals 14 residues. The CDR3 coding sequence is TGTGCCAGCAGTTCGACAGGGATGAACACTGAAGCTTTCTTT. Amino acid sequence: CASSSTGMNTEAFF.

The V call is TRBV28, the J call TRBJ1-3; maybe TRBD1 (5 bases). Trimming cost V 6 bases and J 3 bases, with 15 bases left between them. The CDR3 length is 15 residues. Germline V gives CDR1 MDHEN, CDR2 SYDVKM. The CDR3: CASSSAGSDGNTIYF. The CDR3 region has the DNA TGTGCCAGCAGCTCGGCAGGGTCGGATGGAAACACCATATATTTT.